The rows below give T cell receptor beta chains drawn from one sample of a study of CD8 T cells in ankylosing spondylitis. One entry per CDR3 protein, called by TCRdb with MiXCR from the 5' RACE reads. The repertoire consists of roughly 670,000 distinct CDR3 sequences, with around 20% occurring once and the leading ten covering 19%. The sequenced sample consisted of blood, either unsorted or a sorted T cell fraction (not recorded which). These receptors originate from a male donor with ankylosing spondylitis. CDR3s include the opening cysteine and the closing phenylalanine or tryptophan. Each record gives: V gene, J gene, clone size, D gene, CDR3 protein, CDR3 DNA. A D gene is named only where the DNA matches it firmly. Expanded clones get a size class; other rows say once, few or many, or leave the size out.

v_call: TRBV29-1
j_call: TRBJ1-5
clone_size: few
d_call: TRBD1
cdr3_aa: CSAGGAGNQPQHF
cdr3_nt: TGCAGCGCAGGGGGCGCAGGCAATCAGCCCCAGCATTTT

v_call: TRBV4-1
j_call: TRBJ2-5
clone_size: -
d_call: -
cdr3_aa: CASMSLLEETQYF
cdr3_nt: TGCGCCAGCATGAGCCTACTGGAGGAGACCCAGTACTTC

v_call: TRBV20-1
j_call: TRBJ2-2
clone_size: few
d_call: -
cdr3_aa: CSAKNPNTGELFF
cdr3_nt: TGCAGTGCCAAGAATCCGAACACCGGGGAGCTGTTTTTT

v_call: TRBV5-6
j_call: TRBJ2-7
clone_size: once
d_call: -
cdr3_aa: CASSPDPGDYEQYF
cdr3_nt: TGTGCCAGCAGCCCGGACCCCGGGGACTACGAGCAGTACTTC

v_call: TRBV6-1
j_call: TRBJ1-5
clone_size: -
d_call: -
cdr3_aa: CASTQGTGQPQHF
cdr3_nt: TGTGCCAGCACCCAGGGTACAGGTCAGCCCCAGCATTTT

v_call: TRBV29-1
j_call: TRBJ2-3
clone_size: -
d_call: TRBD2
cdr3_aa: CSTTPYSGRGDTQYF
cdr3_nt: TGCAGTACGACACCTTATAGCGGGAGGGGAGATACGCAGTATTTT

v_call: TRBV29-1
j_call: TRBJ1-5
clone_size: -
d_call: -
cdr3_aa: CSVVSRDNQPQHF
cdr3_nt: TGCAGCGTTGTATCCAGGGACAATCAGCCCCAGCATTTT

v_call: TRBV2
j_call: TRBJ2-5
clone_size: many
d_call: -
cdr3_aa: CASNKDSETQYF
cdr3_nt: TGTGCCAGCAATAAGGATTCAGAGACCCAGTACTTC

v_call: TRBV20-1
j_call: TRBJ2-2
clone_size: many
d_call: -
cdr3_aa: CSASVGAGELFF
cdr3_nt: TGCAGTGCTAGCGTCGGGGCCGGGGAGCTGTTTTTT

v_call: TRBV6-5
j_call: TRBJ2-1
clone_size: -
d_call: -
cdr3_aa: CASCFTAEAGGEQFF
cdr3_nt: TGTGCCAGCTGTTTTACAGCGGAAGCAGGAGGGGAGCAGTTCTTC

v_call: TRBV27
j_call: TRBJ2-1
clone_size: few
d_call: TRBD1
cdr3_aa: CASSADRGLEQFF
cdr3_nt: TGTGCCAGCAGTGCCGACAGGGGGTTGGAGCAGTTCTTC

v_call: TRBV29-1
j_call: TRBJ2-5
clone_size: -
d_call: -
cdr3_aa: CSVAVVQETQYF
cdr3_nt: TGCAGCGTTGCGGTGGTCCAAGAGACCCAGTACTTC

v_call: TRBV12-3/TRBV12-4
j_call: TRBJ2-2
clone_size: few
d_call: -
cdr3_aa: CASSTRGTGELFF
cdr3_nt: TGTGCCAGCAGCACCAGAGGGACCGGGGAGCTGTTTTTT

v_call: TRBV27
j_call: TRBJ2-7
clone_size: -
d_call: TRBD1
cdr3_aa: CASAWDRGRYEQYF
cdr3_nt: TGTGCCAGCGCCTGGGACAGGGGGAGGTACGAGCAGTACTTC

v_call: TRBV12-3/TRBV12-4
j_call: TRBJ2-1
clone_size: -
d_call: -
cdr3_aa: CASGDGFNGHNEQFF
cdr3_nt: TGTGCCAGCGGAGACGGGTTCAACGGTCACAATGAGCAGTTCTTC

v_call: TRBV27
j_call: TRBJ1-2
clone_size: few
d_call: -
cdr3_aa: CASRPSLGVGYTF
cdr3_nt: TGTGCCAGCAGGCCGTCCCTTGGTGTTGGCTACACCTTC

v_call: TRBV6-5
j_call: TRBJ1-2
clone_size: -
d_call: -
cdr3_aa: CASSSSLDYYGYTF
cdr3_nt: TGTGCCAGCAGTTCGTCCTTAGACTACTATGGCTACACCTTC

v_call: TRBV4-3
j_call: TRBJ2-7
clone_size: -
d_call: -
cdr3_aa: CASSLRDDGSYEQYF
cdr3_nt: TGCGCCAGCAGCCTTAGGGACGACGGTTCCTACGAGCAGTACTTC

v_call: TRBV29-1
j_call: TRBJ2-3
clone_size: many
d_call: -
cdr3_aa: CSVSRPSTDTQYF
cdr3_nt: TGCAGCGTTTCCCGACCTTCCACAGATACGCAGTATTTT

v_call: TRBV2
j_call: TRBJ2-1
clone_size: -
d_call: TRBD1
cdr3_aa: CASSRDRGALNEQFF
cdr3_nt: TGTGCCAGCAGCCGGGACAGGGGTGCCCTTAATGAGCAGTTCTTC

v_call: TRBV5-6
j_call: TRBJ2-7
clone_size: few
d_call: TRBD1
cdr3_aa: CASSRDRPYYEQYF
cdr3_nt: TGTGCCAGCAGCCGGGACAGGCCTTACTACGAGCAGTACTTC

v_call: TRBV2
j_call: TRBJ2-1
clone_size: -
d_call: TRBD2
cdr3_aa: CATSPSSSVQFF
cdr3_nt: TGTGCGACTAGCCCCTCCAGCTCTGTGCAGTTCTTC

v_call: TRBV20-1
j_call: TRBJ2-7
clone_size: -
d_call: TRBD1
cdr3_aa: CSANRDSYEQYF
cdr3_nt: TGCAGTGCCAACCGGGACAGCTACGAGCAGTACTTC

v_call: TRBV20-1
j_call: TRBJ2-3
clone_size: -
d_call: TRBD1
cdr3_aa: CSALDRDADTQYF
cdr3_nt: TGCAGTGCTTTGGACAGGGATGCAGATACGCAGTATTTT

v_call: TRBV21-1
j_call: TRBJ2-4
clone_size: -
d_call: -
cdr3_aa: CASSKVTWKARNIQYF
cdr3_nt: TGTGCCAGCAGCAAAGTCACGTGGAAAGCCCGAAACATTCAGTACTTC

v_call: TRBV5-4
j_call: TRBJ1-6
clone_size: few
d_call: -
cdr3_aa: CASSLSAAQDNSPLHF
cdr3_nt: TGTGCCAGCAGCTTGTCGGCGGCACAAGACAATTCACCCCTCCACTTT

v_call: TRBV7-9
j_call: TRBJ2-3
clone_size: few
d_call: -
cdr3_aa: CASSLGEGEWNF
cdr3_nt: TGTGCCAGCAGCTTGGGGGAAGGGGAGTGGAATTTT

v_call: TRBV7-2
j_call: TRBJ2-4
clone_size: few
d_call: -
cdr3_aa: CASSSVAKNIQYF
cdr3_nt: TGTGCCAGCAGTAGCGTAGCCAAAAACATTCAGTACTTC

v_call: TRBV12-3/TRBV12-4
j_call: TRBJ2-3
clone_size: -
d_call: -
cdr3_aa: CASRKTPGGLSTDTQYF
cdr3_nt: TGTGCCAGCAGGAAAACTCCGGGGGGCCTCAGCACAGATACGCAGTATTTT

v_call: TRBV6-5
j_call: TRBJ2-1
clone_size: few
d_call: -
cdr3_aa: CASSYGQGPPLLRDNEQFF
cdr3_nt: TGTGCCAGCAGTTACGGGCAGGGCCCCCCCCTACTACGAGACAATGAGCAGTTCTTC

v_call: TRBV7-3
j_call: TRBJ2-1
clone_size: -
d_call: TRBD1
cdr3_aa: CASSRDRENEQFF
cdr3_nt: TGTGCCAGCAGCAGGGACAGGGAGAATGAGCAGTTCTTC

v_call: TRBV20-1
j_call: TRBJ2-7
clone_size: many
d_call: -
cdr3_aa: CSARGDSSYEQYF
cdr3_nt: TGCAGTGCTAGGGGGGATAGCTCCTACGAGCAGTACTTC

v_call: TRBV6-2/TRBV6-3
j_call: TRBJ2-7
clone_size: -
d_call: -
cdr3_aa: CASSVRDTASYEQYF
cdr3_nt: TGTGCCAGCAGTGTCCGGGACACCGCTTCCTACGAGCAGTACTTC

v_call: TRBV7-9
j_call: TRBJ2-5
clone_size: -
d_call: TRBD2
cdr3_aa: CASSGGTSGGTRETQYF
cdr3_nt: TGTGCCAGCAGCGGCGGGACTAGCGGGGGGACTAGGGAGACCCAGTACTTC

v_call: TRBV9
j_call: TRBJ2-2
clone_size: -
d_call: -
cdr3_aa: CASMAPVPNTGELFF
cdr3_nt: TGTGCCAGCATGGCGCCCGTGCCGAACACCGGGGAGCTGTTTTTT

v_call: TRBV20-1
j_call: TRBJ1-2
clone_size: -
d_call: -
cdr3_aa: CSAPPGNYGYTF
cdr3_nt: TGCAGTGCTCCGCCCGGCAACTATGGCTACACCTTC

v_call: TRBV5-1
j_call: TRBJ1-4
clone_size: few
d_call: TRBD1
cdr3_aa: CASSLQGSTGEKLFF
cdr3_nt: TGCGCCAGCAGCTTACAGGGGTCTACGGGTGAAAAACTGTTTTTT

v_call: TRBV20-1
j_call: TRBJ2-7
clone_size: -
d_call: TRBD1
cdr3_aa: CSLPGTGSYEQYF
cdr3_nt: TGCAGTCTACCCGGGACAGGCTCCTACGAGCAGTACTTC

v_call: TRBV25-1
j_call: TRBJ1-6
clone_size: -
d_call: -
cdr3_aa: CASSVGVLNSPLHF
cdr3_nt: TGTGCCAGCAGTGTGGGGGTCCTTAATTCACCCCTCCACTTT

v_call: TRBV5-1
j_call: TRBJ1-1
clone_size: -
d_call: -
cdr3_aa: CASSLAFAGLNTEAFF
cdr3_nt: TGCGCCAGCAGCTTGGCCTTCGCAGGTTTGAACACTGAAGCTTTCTTT

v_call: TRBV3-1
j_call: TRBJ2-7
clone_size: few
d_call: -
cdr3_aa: CASSQAQAVGEQYF
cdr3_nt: TGTGCCAGCAGCCAAGCACAGGCAGTGGGCGAGCAGTACTTC

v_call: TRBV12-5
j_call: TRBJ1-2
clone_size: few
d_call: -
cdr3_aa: CASGLAGSYYGYTF
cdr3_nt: TGTGCTAGTGGTTTGGCCGGGAGTTACTATGGCTACACCTTC

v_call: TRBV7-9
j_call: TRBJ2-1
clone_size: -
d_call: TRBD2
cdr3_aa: CASSSRLAGGGYNEQFF
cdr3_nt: TGTGCCAGCAGCTCCCGACTAGCGGGAGGGGGCTACAATGAGCAGTTCTTC

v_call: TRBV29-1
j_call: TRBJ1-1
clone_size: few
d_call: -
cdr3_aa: CSLGGQQNTEAFF
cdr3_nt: TGCAGCCTGGGGGGACAACAGAACACTGAAGCTTTCTTT

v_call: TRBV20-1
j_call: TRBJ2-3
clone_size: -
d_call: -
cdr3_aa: CSARDVDPPTDTQYF
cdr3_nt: TGCAGTGCTAGAGATGTCGACCCTCCCACAGATACGCAGTATTTT

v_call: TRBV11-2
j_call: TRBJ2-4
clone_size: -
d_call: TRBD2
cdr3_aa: CASSQPGSGSPVVAKNIQYF
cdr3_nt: TGTGCCAGCAGCCAGCCCGGTAGCGGGAGTCCGGTTGTTGCCAAAAACATTCAGTACTTC

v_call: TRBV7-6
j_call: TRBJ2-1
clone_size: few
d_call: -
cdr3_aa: CASSPGGTDEQFF
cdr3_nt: TGTGCCAGCAGCCCTGGAGGGACAGATGAGCAGTTCTTC

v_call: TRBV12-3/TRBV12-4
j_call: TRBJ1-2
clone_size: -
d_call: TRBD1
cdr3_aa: CASSPRDRAGHGYTF
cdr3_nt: TGTGCCAGCAGCCCCCGCGACAGGGCGGGACATGGCTACACCTTC

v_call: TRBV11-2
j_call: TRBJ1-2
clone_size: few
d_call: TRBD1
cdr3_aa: CASSITGAGGDYGYTF
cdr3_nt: TGTGCCAGCAGCATCACAGGGGCGGGAGGGGACTATGGCTACACCTTC

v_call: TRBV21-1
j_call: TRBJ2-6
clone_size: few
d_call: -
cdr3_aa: CASSMGGFSGANVLTF
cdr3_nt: TGTGCCAGCAGCATGGGAGGATTCTCTGGGGCCAACGTCCTGACTTTC